The 10 T cell receptor beta chains below all came from one sample that was sequenced in a study of blood T cell repertoires in COVID-19. Clones were read by immunoSEQ multiplex PCR, and TCRdb kept only the in-frame ones, dropping some. This table holds approximately 140,000 clones, roughly four fifths found once. Material for sequencing was PBMCs or T cells enriched from blood (not recorded which). Receptors originate from a woman between 45 and 60 years old with acute COVID-19.

The CDR3 DNA reads as TGTGCCACCAGTGACGTTCAGGACTCTAGAGGCAATGAGCAGTTCTTC. Its protein product is CATSDVQDSRGNEQFF. The rearrangement uses TRBV24-1 and TRBJ2-1, with D possibly matching TRBD2 (5 bases). The CDR3 has 16 residues. V lost 4 bases to trimming and J lost 6 bases, with 18 bases between them. CDR1 is KGHDR, CDR2 SFDVKD, per germline.

The rearrangement links TRBV1 to TRBJ2-2; TRBD1 is the table's D call, not checked against the DNA. TRBV1 is annotated as a pseudogene. The CDR3 loop spans 20 amino acids. In nucleotides, the CDR3 is TGCACCAGCAGCCCGTTTCTCGAACAGGGGGCGCGTAGTACCACCGGGGAGCTGTTTTTT. Translated, it gives CTSSPFLEQGARSTTGELFF.

There are a few counts of this clone. The chain links TRBV27 to TRBJ1-1, with 9 bases that match TRBD1. Germline CDR1 MNHEY, CDR2 SMNVEV (reference sequence). V dropped 6 bases and J dropped 5; count of bases not matched to a gene: 13. This CDR3 spans 16 amino acids. Here the CDR3 reads CASSPITGTGKTEAFF. The CDR3 coding sequence is TGTGCCAGCAGCCCCATTACCGGGACAGGGAAGACTGAAGCTTTCTTT.

V is TRBV9 and J is TRBJ1-2, with D maybe TRBD1 (6 bases). CDR1 and CDR2 (germline): SGDLS, YYNGEE. The CDR3 loop spans 13 amino acids. Between the trimmed V and J ends, which lost 0 bases and 4 bases, there was a span of 7 bases. The CDR3 protein is CASSVGTVYGYTF. The CDR3, as DNA: TGTGCCAGCAGCGTAGGGACAGTCTATGGCTACACCTTC.

J is TRBJ2-5 and V is TRBV4-1, with 7 bases fitting TRBD2. The V gene end was trimmed by 3 bases and the J gene end by 1 base; junction bases not matched to a gene: 14. Germline assignment: CDR1 MGHRA and CDR2 YSYEKL. There are 18 residues in the CDR3. In DNA, the CDR3 is TGCGCCAGCAGCCACAGACTCCTAACCGCTAGCGGCCAAGAGACCCAGTACTTC. Amino acids: CASSHRLLTASGQETQYF.

The chain combines TRBV28 with TRBJ2-2, with 13 bases fitting TRBD2. V lost 6 bases and J lost 7; bases outside the gene matches: 11. The CDR3 totals 17 residues. Germline CDR1 MDHEN, CDR2 SYDVKM. The DNA for the CDR3 is TGTGCCAGCAGCCCCGGACTAGCGGGAGAATTGGGCGGGGAGCTGTTTTTT. Its protein product is CASSPGLAGELGGELFF.

This clone has only one observation. V is TRBV24-1 and J is TRBJ2-7; 7 bases fit TRBD2. Per germline, CDR1 KGHDR and CDR2 SFDVKD. The length of the CDR3 is 14 residues. V lost 2 bases, J lost 6 bases, and 6 bases stayed unmatched. As DNA, the CDR3 is TGTGCCACCAGTGATTGGGGGGGGTCCGCCGAGCAGTACTTC. As protein: CATSDWGGSAEQYF.

Concerning this clone: Distinct nucleotide sequences in the sample also encode this CDR3. This chain uses TRBV19 with TRBJ1-5; no definite D call. V gave up 3 bases and J gave up 0 bases, with 6 bases separating them. Germline lookup yields CDR1 LNHDA and CDR2 SQIVND (reference sequence). The CDR3 sequence is 14 residues long. Here the CDR3 reads CASSIRDSNQPQHF. DNA of the CDR3: TGTGCCAGTAGTATTCGAGATAGCAATCAGCCCCAGCATTTT.

The chain employs TRBV24-1 and TRBJ2-3; maybe TRBD1 (6 bases). CDR1 and CDR2 from the germline V gene are KGHDR and SFDVKD. The V gene lost 3 bases and the J gene lost 5 bases, with 14 bases spanning the gap. This CDR3 has 15 residues. The CDR3 reads CATSDPARGKDTQYF. In DNA form, the CDR3 reads TGTGCCACCAGTGATCCGGCCAGGGGAAAAGATACGCAGTATTTT.

The rearrangement uses TRBV24-1 and TRBJ1-5; D not certain. The CDR3 contains 14 residues. V was pared by 5 bases and J by 0 bases, with 7 bases between. Germline CDR1 and CDR2: KGHDR and SFDVKD. CDR3 sequence: CATSAQDSNQPQHF. The CDR3 DNA reads as TGTGCCACCAGTGCGCAGGATAGCAATCAGCCCCAGCATTTT.